The rows below give T cell receptor beta chains drawn from one sample of a study of T cells in Graves' hyperthyroidism and ophthalmopathy. Via MiXCR, TCRdb re-called the multiplex PCR reads, giving one row per CDR3 protein. The data contain 530,000 or so distinct CDR3 sequences, roughly 24% of them singletons. The sequenced sample was blood. The receptor source for this set is a woman in her 30s with Graves' ophthalmopathy. The CDR3 runs from the conserved cysteine through the conserved F or W. The D gene is left open where the match is weak. Not every row has a clone size; where given, it reads once, few, many or a size class.

J gene	clone size	V gene	D gene	CDR3 protein	CDR3 DNA
TRBJ2-7	many	TRBV13	NA	CASSPGGSPEQYF	TGTGCCAGCAGCCCCGGAGGCAGCCCGGAGCAGTACTTC
TRBJ2-5	many	TRBV10-3	NA	CAISESEGVGLETQYF	TGTGCCATCAGTGAGTCGGAGGGAGTTGGGTTAGAGACCCAGTACTTC
TRBJ2-2	many	TRBV27	NA	CASSLGLGGTGELFF	TGTGCCAGCAGTTTAGGGCTAGGGGGCACCGGGGAGCTGTTTTTT
TRBJ1-1	many	TRBV29-1	NA	CSVAAVIGAAFF	TGCAGCGTTGCTGCGGTGATAGGGGCAGCTTTCTTT
TRBJ2-2	many	TRBV2	NA	CASSELGGQNTGELFF	TGTGCCAGCAGTGAATTGGGGGGCCAAAACACCGGGGAGCTGTTTTTT
TRBJ1-1	NA	TRBV28	NA	CASSPARTRNTEAFF	TGTGCCAGCAGTCCAGCCCGGACAAGAAACACTGAAGCTTTCTTT
TRBJ2-7	NA	TRBV7-9	NA	CASSPTDGYEQYF	TGTGCCAGCAGCCCTACGGACGGCTACGAGCAGTACTTC
TRBJ2-7	few	TRBV2	NA	CASSAGLLSSYEQYF	TGTGCCAGCAGCGCTGGACTATTGAGCTCCTACGAGCAGTACTTC
TRBJ1-5	many	TRBV12-3/TRBV12-4	NA	CASSLTRRISNQPQHF	TGTGCCAGCAGTTTAACTCGAAGGATTAGCAATCAGCCCCAGCATTTT
TRBJ2-5	NA	TRBV9	NA	CASSARRADGETQYF	TGTGCCAGCAGCGCGAGGAGGGCTGATGGAGAGACCCAGTACTTC
TRBJ1-1	many	TRBV29-1	NA	CSVEVRFWDTEAFF	TGCAGCGTCGAGGTGAGGTTCTGGGACACTGAAGCTTTCTTT
TRBJ2-5	many	TRBV30	NA	CAWSQAELTETQYF	TGTGCCTGGAGTCAAGCGGAGTTGACGGAGACCCAGTACTTC
TRBJ2-4	many	TRBV20-1	NA	CSAREGFRDIQYF	TGCAGTGCTAGAGAGGGTTTTAGGGACATTCAGTACTTC
TRBJ2-5	many	TRBV6-1	NA	CAIYLTGQETQYF	TGTGCCATCTACTTGACAGGCCAAGAGACCCAGTACTTC
TRBJ2-5	NA	TRBV4-1	TRBD2	CASSQDPLAGGLWPPETQYF	TGCGCCAGCAGCCAAGATCCACTAGCGGGGGGCCTTTGGCCCCCGGAGACCCAGTACTTC
TRBJ1-2	many	TRBV29-1	NA	CSVLGRPGYYGYTF	TGCAGCGTGCTGGGACGCCCGGGGTACTATGGCTACACCTTC
TRBJ2-5	NA	TRBV30	TRBD1	CAWNRGAWETQYF	TGTGCCTGGAACAGGGGGGCGTGGGAGACCCAGTACTTC
TRBJ2-6	many	TRBV24-1	TRBD1	CATSDATGIGANVLTF	TGTGCCACCAGTGATGCGACAGGGATTGGGGCCAACGTCCTGACTTTC
TRBJ2-7	many	TRBV20-1	TRBD2	CSARASGSHEQYF	TGCAGTGCTAGGGCTAGCGGGAGTCACGAGCAGTACTTC
TRBJ1-3	NA	TRBV7-9	NA	CASSPLGQRGNTIYF	TGTGCCAGCAGCCCACTTGGCCAGAGAGGAAACACCATATATTTT
TRBJ2-7	many	TRBV7-9	NA	CASSLGAGYEQYF	TGTGCCAGCAGCTTAGGGGCGGGCTACGAGCAGTACTTC
TRBJ1-1	NA	TRBV12-3/TRBV12-4	NA	CASSLPYSKNTEAFF	TGTGCCAGCAGTCTCCCTTATTCAAAGAACACTGAAGCTTTCTTT
TRBJ2-5	NA	TRBV6-1	NA	CASSAAGGQETQYF	TGTGCCAGCAGTGCCGCAGGGGGGCAAGAGACCCAGTACTTC
TRBJ2-7	NA	TRBV20-1	NA	CSANNFRSYEQYF	TGCAGTGCTAATAACTTCCGATCCTACGAGCAGTACTTC
TRBJ2-3	many	TRBV15	NA	CATSFRRTDTQYF	TGTGCCACCAGCTTTAGGCGCACAGATACGCAGTATTTT